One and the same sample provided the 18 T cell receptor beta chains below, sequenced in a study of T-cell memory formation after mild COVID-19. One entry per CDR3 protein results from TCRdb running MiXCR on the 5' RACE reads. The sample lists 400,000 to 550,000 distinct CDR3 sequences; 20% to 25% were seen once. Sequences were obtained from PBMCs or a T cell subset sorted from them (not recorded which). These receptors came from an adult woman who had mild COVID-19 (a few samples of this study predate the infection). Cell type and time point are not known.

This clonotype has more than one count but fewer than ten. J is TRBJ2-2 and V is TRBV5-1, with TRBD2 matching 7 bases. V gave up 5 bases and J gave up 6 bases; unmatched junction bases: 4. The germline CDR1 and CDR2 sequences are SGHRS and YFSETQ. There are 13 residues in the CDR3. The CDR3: CASRPRGAGELFF. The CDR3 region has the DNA TGCGCCAGCAGACCACGGGGGGCCGGGGAGCTGTTTTTT.

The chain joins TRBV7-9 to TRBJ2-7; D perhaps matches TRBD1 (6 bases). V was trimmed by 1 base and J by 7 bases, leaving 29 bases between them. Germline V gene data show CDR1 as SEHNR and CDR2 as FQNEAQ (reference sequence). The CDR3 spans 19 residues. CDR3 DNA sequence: TGTGCCAGCAGCTTAGTCCAACTTACAGGGTGGGGTGCTATTTCGGAGCAGTACTTC. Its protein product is CASSLVQLTGWGAISEQYF.

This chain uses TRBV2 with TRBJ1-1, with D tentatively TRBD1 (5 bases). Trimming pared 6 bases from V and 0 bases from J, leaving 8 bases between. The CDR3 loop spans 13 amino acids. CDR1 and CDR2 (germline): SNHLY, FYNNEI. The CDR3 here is CASRRGLNTEAFF. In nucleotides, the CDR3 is TGTGCCAGCAGACGGGGACTGAACACTGAAGCTTTCTTT.

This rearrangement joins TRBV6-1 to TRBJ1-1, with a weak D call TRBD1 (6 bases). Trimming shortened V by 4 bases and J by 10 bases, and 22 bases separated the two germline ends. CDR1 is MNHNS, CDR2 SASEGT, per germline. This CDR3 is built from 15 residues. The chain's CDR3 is CASSGLTGPLGRAFF. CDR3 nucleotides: TGTGCCAGCAGTGGGTTGACAGGCCCGCTCGGGCGAGCTTTCTTT.

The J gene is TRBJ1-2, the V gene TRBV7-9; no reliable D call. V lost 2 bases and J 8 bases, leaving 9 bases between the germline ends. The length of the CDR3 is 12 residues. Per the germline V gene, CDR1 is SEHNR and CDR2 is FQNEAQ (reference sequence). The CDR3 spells CASSLIPTGYTF. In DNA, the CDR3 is TGTGCCAGCAGCTTAATCCCCACGGGCTACACCTTC.

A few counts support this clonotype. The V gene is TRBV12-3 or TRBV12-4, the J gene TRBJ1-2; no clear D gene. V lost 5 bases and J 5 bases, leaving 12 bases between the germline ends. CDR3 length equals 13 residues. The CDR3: CASSTTGGYGYTF. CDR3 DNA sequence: TGTGCCAGCAGTACTACCGGCGGGTATGGCTACACCTTC.

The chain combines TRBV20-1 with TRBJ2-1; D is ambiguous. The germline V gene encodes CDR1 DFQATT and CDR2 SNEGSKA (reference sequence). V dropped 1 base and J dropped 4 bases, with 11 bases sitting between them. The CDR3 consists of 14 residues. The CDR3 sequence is CSARAPGRYNEQFF. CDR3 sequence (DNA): TGCAGTGCTAGAGCACCAGGACGGTACAATGAGCAGTTCTTC.

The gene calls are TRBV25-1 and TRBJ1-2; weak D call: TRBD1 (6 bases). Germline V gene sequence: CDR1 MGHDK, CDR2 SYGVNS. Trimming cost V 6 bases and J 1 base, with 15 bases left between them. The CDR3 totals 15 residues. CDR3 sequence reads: CASRRGGANNYGYTF. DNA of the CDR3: TGTGCCAGCAGGCGAGGGGGGGCTAATAACTATGGCTACACCTTC.

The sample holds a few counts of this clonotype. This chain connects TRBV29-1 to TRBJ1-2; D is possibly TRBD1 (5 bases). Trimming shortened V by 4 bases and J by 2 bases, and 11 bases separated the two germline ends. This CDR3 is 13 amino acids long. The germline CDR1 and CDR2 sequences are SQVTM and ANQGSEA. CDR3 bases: TGCAGCGTTGCGGTGGGGCCCAACTATGGCTACACCTTC. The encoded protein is CSVAVGPNYGYTF.

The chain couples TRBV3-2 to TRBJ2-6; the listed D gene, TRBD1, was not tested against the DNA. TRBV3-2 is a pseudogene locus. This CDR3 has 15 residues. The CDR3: CASSPTRSGANVLTF. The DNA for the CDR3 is TGTGCCAGCAGCCCGACCCGGTCTGGGGCCAACGTCCTGACTTTC.

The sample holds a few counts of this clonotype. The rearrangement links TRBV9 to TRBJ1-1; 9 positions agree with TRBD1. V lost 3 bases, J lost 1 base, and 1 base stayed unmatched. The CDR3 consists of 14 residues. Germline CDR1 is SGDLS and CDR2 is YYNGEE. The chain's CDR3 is CASSADRGNTEAFF. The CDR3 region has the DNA TGTGCCAGCAGCGCGGACAGGGGGAACACTGAAGCTTTCTTT.

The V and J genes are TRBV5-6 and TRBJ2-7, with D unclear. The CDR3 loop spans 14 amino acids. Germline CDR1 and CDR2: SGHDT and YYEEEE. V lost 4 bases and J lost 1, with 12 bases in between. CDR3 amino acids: CASSPGPISYEQYF. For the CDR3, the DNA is TGTGCCAGCAGCCCCGGACCGATTTCCTACGAGCAGTACTTC.

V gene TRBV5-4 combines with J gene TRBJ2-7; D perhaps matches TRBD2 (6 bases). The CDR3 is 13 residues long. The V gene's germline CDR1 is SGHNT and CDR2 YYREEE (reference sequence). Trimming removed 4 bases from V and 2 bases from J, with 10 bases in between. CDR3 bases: TGTGCCAGCAGCACGGAGGGAGCCTACGAGCAGTACTTC. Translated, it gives CASSTEGAYEQYF.

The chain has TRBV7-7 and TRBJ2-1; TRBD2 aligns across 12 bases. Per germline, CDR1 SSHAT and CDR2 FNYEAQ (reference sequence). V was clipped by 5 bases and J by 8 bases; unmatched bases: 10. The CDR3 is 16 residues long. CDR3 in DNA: TGTGCCAGCAGCACAGGACTAGCGGGGCCCAGGGATGAGCAGTTCTTC. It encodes CASSTGLAGPRDEQFF.

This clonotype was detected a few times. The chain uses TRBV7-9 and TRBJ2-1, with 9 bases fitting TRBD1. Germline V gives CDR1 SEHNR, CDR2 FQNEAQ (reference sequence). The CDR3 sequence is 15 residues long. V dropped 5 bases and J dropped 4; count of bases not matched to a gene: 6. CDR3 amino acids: CASSTGTGKYNEQFF. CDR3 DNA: TGTGCCAGCAGCACCGGGACAGGGAAATACAATGAGCAGTTCTTC.

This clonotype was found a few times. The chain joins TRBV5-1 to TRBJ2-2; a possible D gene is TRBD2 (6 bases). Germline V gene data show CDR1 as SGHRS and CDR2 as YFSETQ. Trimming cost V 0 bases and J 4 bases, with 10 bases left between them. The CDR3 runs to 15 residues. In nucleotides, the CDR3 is TGCGCCAGCAGCTTGGTTGCGGGGCCCACCGGGGAGCTGTTTTTT. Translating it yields CASSLVAGPTGELFF.

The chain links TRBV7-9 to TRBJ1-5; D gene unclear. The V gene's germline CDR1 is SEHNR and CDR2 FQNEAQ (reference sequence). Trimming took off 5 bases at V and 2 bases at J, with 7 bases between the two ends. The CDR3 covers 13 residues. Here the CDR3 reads CASSPWGNQPQHF. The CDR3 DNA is TGTGCCAGCAGCCCGTGGGGCAATCAGCCCCAGCATTTT.

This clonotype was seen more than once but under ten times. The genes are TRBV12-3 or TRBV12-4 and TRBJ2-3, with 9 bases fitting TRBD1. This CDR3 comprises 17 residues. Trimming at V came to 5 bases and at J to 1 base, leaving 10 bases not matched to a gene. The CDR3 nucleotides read TGTGCCAGCAGTAGATGGACAGGGGAAGGAGGCACAGATACGCAGTATTTT. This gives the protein CASSRWTGEGGTDTQYF.